This T cell receptor (beta chain) was sequenced in a study of blood T cell repertoires in COVID-19. About the study: The United States, Italy and Spain were the sources of the acute and convalescent COVID-19 samples. PBMCs, B-cell-depleted T cells, or T cells were the source of the cDNA or gDNA that made up the material.

Assay: immunoSEQ multiplex PCR; the TCRdb copy retains only in-frame clones and omits some. The sample yields about 110,000 clones, over 80% seen once. The receptor was isolated from a human donor in a cohort sampled during active COVID-19. The specimen sequenced was peripheral blood.

The CDR3 DNA sequence: TGCGCCAGCAGCTTGGAACTAGCCAGGGAGACCCAGTACTTC. The encoded protein is CASSLELARETQYF. The genes are TRBV5-1 and TRBJ2-5; perhaps TRBD2 as D (6 bases). CDR3 length: 14 amino acids. Trimming left V 0 bases short and J 5 bases short, with 11 bases between. Per the germline V gene, CDR1 is SGHRS and CDR2 is YFSETQ.